This entry concerns a single T cell receptor beta chain. The CDR3 loop spans 17 amino acids. Germline CDR1 reads MNHNS; CDR2 reads SASEGT. V was shortened by 5 bases and J by 9 bases, with 26 bases between the two germline ends. The sample is drawn from a study of T cells in Graves' hyperthyroidism and ophthalmopathy. What was amplified from RNA transcripts were TCR beta CDR3 regions. HTBI primers drove first-round RT-PCR of the TCR CDR3. TCRdb re-analysed the multiplex PCR reads in MiXCR, keeping a single row per CDR3 protein. There are 650,000 to 850,000 distinct CDR3 sequences in the sample; approximately 19% occur only once, and approximately 15% lies in the top ten.

This TCR came from a woman in her forties or fifties with Graves' hyperthyroidism that later progressed to Graves' ophthalmopathy. This sequence joins TRBV6-1 and TRBJ2-1, with D perhaps matching TRBD2 (6 bases). Sequencing was carried out using blood. CDR3 in amino acids: CASSPENGGVVFSEQFF. As DNA, the CDR3 is TGTGCCAGCAGTCCCGAGAACGGCGGGGTGGTATTCAGTGAGCAGTTCTTC.